This T cell receptor (beta chain) derives from a study of blood T cells in healthy people across ages. The CDR3 covers 11 residues. Germline V gene data show CDR1 as MNHEY and CDR2 as SVGEGT. Comments on this clonotype: This likely traces to a read error, being one base from a far larger clone.

No fewer than 6.5 million PBMCs went into each sample. Primed by a sample-barcoded 5' primer and a J-beta primer mix, a second PCR proceeded for about 7 to 11 cycles. Individual samples furnished no less than 3 million CDR3-containing paired-end reads apiece. TCRdb re-derived calls from the 5' RACE reads in MiXCR, one entry per CDR3 protein. The sample consists of about 1.4 million distinct CDR3 sequences, 45% to 70% of them appearing once. The chain has TRBV6-2 or TRBV6-3 and TRBJ2-7; D not resolved. The sample consisted of blood. The TCR comes from a man younger than 30 in good health. DNA of the CDR3: TGTGCCAGCAGCCGCTCCAACGAGCAGTACTTC. Amino acid sequence: CASSRSNEQYF.